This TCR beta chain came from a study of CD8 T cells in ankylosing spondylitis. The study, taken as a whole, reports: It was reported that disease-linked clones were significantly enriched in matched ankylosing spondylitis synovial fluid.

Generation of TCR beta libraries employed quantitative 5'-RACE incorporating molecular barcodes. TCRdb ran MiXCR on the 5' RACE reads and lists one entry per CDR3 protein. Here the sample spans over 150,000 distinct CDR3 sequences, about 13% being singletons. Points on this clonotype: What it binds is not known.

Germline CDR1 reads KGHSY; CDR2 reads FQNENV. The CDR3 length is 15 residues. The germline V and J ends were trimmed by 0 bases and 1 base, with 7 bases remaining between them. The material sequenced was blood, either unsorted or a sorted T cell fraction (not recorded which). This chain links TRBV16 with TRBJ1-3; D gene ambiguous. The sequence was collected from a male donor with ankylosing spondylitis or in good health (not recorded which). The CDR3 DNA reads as TGTGCCAGCAGCCAATCGTGGGTTTCTGGAAACACCATATATTTT. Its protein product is CASSQSWVSGNTIYF.